This T cell receptor beta chain is from a study of T cells after posttransplantation cyclophosphamide. Study-wide results and caveats: Recipient CMV seropositivity and CMV reactivation strongly tracked TRB clonality.

This clone has a count of ten or more. Its antigen is undetermined. A marrow graft followed busulfan-fludarabine conditioning, with cyclophosphamide on days +3 and +4. Method: immunoSEQ multiplex PCR; TCRdb's copy keeps in-frame clones and lacks some. This sample has about 6,700 clones, each found more than once. The CDR3 has 14 amino acids. Germline assignment: CDR1 GTSNPN and CDR2 SVGIG (reference sequence). Losses at the gene ends were 2 bases for V and 1 base for J; bases not matched to a gene: 3. This sequence was found in a male patient in his 30s who received an allogeneic stem cell transplant from an unrelated donor, was CMV-positive, and had acute and chronic GVHD. Some T cells may have originated in the graft donor. Sequences were derived from PBMCs, sampled after an allogeneic stem cell transplant with post-transplant cyclophosphamide. The chain couples TRBV30 to TRBJ2-5; 8 nucleotides match TRBD1. CDR3 loop: CAWSIGQGQETQYF. The CDR3, as DNA: TGTGCCTGGAGTATCGGACAGGGCCAAGAGACCCAGTACTTC.